This T cell receptor (beta chain) was captured by sequencing in a study of control samples from healthy donors and cancer patients. Sequenced by immunoSEQ multiplex PCR; TCRdb stores in-frame clones only, minus some. The sample lists some 9,500 clones, roughly 90% seen once, with approximately 20% in the top ten. The CDR3 extends over 18 amino acids. The germline V gene has CDR1 SGHKS and CDR2 YYEKEE (reference sequence). The junction had 12 bases not matched to a gene; V was cut back by 0 bases and J by 8 bases. This clonotype was obtained from a man in his fifties or sixties with colorectal cancer. V gene TRBV5-5 combines with J gene TRBJ1-6, with 9 bases that match TRBD1. Sequenced input: PBMCs. The CDR3 loop reads CASSLDRGLFRFDSPLHF. CDR3 DNA sequence: TGTGCCAGCAGCTTGGACAGGGGGCTTTTTAGATTCGATTCACCCCTCCACTTT.